There are a few counts of the clone carrying this T cell receptor (beta chain). The V and J ends lost 0 bases and 3 bases, in that order; junction bases with no gene match: 1. CDR3 length: 15 amino acids. The germline V gene has CDR1 SGHRS and CDR2 YFSETQ. This sample was taken from a study of patients and donors after allogeneic stem cell transplantation. TCRdb used MiXCR to reprocess the RT-PCR reads, holding one entry per CDR3 protein. Of 400,000 to 500,000 distinct CDR3 sequences listed, 16% are singletons. The V call is TRBV5-1, the J call TRBJ1-3; 9 bases map to TRBD1. The receptor comes from a human donor who was either an allogeneic HSCT recipient or a stem cell or donor lymphocyte infusion donor (not recorded which). It is not recorded whose cells these are; they may come from a transplant donor. The specimen sequenced was blood, either unsorted or a sorted T cell fraction (not recorded which). CDR3 nucleotides: TGCGCCAGCAGCTTGGACAGGGGGCGTGGAAACACCATATATTTT. Amino acid sequence: CASSLDRGRGNTIYF.